Described below is a single TCR beta chain sequence and its context. The entry originates in a study of shared clonotypes between healthy human individuals. The assay was run at deep level. Measured with immunoSEQ multiplex PCR; TCRdb has only the in-frame clones, and not every one. This sample has more than 1 million clones, with more than 75% found just once. J was trimmed by 2 bases and V by 4 bases; bases with no gene match: 11. The CDR3 has 17 amino acids. Germline CDR1 reads SGHNT; CDR2 reads YYREEE (reference sequence). The chain recombines TRBV5-4 with TRBJ2-1, with 8 nucleotides matching TRBD1. Sequenced: memory CD4+ T cells from PBMCs. Documented subset: CD45RA-negative fraction. The source is a man aged 18 to 30 in good health. Some clones in this sample may be carry-over from other donors' samples. CDR3: CASSAGQGPFTYNEQFF. In DNA form, the CDR3 reads TGTGCCAGCAGCGCAGGACAGGGCCCTTTTACCTACAATGAGCAGTTCTTC.